Following are 17 T cell receptor beta chains from one sample sequenced in a study of blood T cell repertoires in COVID-19. Here immunoSEQ multiplex PCR was the method, and the copy in TCRdb shows in-frame clones only, minus some. This table holds 55,000 to 70,000 clones, around 87% found once. The specimen was peripheral blood. Receptors originate from a man between 60 and 75 years old with acute or convalescent COVID-19.

This clone came up a few times. The chain couples TRBV7-9 to TRBJ1-2, with D maybe TRBD1 (6 bases). The germline V and J ends were trimmed by 6 bases and 6 bases, with 17 bases remaining between them. CDR1 and CDR2 from the germline V gene are SEHNR and FQNEAQ (reference sequence). The length of the CDR3 is 14 residues. DNA of the CDR3: TGTGCCAGCAGTTGGACAGAGCCATATAATGGCTACACCTTC. Translating it yields CASSWTEPYNGYTF.

The chain combines TRBV7-8 with TRBJ2-3; D may be TRBD2 (6 bases). This CDR3 has 16 residues. Germline assignment: CDR1 SGHVS and CDR2 FQNEAQ. V shed 1 base and J shed 7 bases, with 18 bases lying between them. The CDR3 loop is CASSLDELASINTQYF. The CDR3 nucleotides are TGTGCCAGCAGCTTAGATGAACTAGCCAGCATCAATACGCAGTATTTT.

This rearrangement joins TRBV6-2 or TRBV6-3 to TRBJ1-5; possibly TRBD1 for D (6 bases). The germline CDR1 and CDR2 sequences are MNHEY and SVGEGT. Trimming cost V 4 bases and J 6 bases, with 13 bases left between them. CDR3 length: 14 amino acids. The CDR3 sequence is CASSWTVRGQPQHF. CDR3 in DNA: TGTGCCAGCAGTTGGACAGTTCGCGGTCAGCCCCAGCATTTT.

The chain recombines TRBV7-3 with TRBJ1-2; weak D call: TRBD1 (6 bases). The CDR3 is made up of 14 amino acids. Germline-derived CDR1 and CDR2 are SGHTA and FQGTGA. V was shortened by 5 bases and J by 4 bases, with 14 bases between the two germline ends. Written as DNA, the CDR3 is TGTGCCAGCAGCCCCGGGGGGGGCAGCTATGGCTACACCTTC. Its translation is CASSPGGGSYGYTF.

The V call is TRBV10-2, the J call TRBJ1-1; D uncertain. This CDR3 is built from 13 residues. Trimming shortened V by 3 bases and J by 7 bases, and 12 bases separated the two germline ends. From germline, CDR1 is WSHSY and CDR2 SAAADI. The CDR3 sequence is CASSEEGLGEAFF. For the CDR3, the DNA is TGCGCCAGCAGTGAAGAGGGTTTGGGTGAAGCTTTCTTT.

V and J are TRBV27 and TRBJ1-4; D gene uncertain. The CDR3 sequence is 16 residues long. With 3 bases removed from V and 5 bases from J, the gap between germline ends came to 16 bases. CDR1 MNHEY and CDR2 SMNVEV come from the germline V gene (reference sequence). The DNA of the CDR3 is TGTGCCAGCAGTTTGATCCCGACAAGGCAAAATGAAAAACTGTTTTTT. It is translated as CASSLIPTRQNEKLFF.

V is TRBV19 and J is TRBJ1-1, with TRBD1 matching over 8 bases. This CDR3 is built from 18 residues. In germline, CDR1 is LNHDA, CDR2 SQIVND (reference sequence). J gave up 2 bases and V 6 bases, and 17 bases lay outside the gene matches. CDR3 in amino acids: CASSPLFAGTGGNTEAFF. Written as DNA, the CDR3 is TGTGCCAGTAGCCCTTTATTCGCGGGAACAGGGGGAAACACTGAAGCTTTCTTT. Full variable domain (remainder filled in from reference TRBV19 and TRBJ1-1): DGGITQSPKYLFRKEGQNVTLSCEQNLNHDAMYWYRQDPGQGLRLIYYSQIVNDFQKGDIAEGYSVSREKKESFPLTVTSAQKNPTAFYLCASSPLFAGTGGNTEAFFGQGTRLTVV.

V and J are TRBV19 and TRBJ2-1; 10 bases are a match to TRBD2. Germline V gene lookup returns CDR1 LNHDA and CDR2 SQIVND (reference sequence). After removal of 4 bases from V and 4 bases from J, the junction contained 4 bases not matched to a gene. This CDR3 has 15 residues. Written as DNA, the CDR3 is TGTGCCAGTAGTAAATCTAGCGGGGGTTACAATGAGCAGTTCTTC. Protein sequence: CASSKSSGGYNEQFF.

The V gene is TRBV29-1, the J gene TRBJ1-3, with TRBD1 matching 8 bases. Germline V CDR1 and CDR2: SQVTM, ANQGSEA. J was trimmed by 0 bases and V by 3 bases; bases with no gene match: 4. This CDR3 spans 15 amino acids. CDR3 residues: CSVDGGTGSGNTIYF. The CDR3 DNA sequence: TGCAGCGTTGATGGGGGGACAGGCTCTGGAAACACCATATATTTT.

The chain couples TRBV30 to TRBJ1-4; D call uncertain. V was clipped by 1 base and J by 0 bases, with 18 bases between them. This CDR3 region has 18 residues. Germline CDR1 GTSNPN, CDR2 SVGIG (reference sequence). The CDR3, as DNA: TGTGCCTGGAGTGCAACAGCAATCGAACTTTCAACTAATGAAAAACTGTTTTTT. This codes for CAWSATAIELSTNEKLFF.

The rearrangement uses TRBV19 and TRBJ2-1, with D possibly matching TRBD1 (6 bases). V was clipped by 6 bases and J by 6 bases, with 9 bases between them. This CDR3 is 12 amino acids long. Germline CDR1 LNHDA, CDR2 SQIVND (reference sequence). CDR3 region: CASRGGSNEQFF. CDR3 bases: TGTGCCAGTAGAGGGGGTTCCAATGAGCAGTTCTTC.

The genes are TRBV3-1 (or the pseudogene TRBV3-2) and TRBJ1-5; D unresolved. The CDR3 loop spans 14 amino acids. The germline V and J ends were trimmed by 1 base and 3 bases, with 7 bases remaining between them. Germline CDR1 LGHDT, CDR2 YNNKEL (reference sequence). CDR3 DNA: TGTGCCAGCAGCCAAGGGGAGATCAATCAGCCCCAGCATTTT. Amino acid sequence: CASSQGEINQPQHF.

The rearrangement joins TRBV28 to TRBJ1-1; D is possibly TRBD1 (5 bases). Trimming removed 1 base at V and 4 bases at J, with 13 bases between. CDR3 length equals 15 residues. Per the germline V gene, CDR1 is MDHEN and CDR2 is SYDVKM. The chain's CDR3 is CASSLFPGKSTEAFF. CDR3 DNA sequence: TGTGCCAGCAGTTTATTTCCAGGGAAGAGCACTGAAGCTTTCTTT.

V usage is TRBV6-5 and J usage is TRBJ1-2; D unclear. V lost 2 bases and J 3 bases, leaving 13 bases between the germline ends. The CDR3 extends over 15 amino acids. Germline loops: CDR1 MNHEY, CDR2 SVGAGI. The CDR3 DNA sequence: TGTGCCAGCAGTTACCAGGCCCCCGGGGACTATGGCTACACCTTC. This codes for CASSYQAPGDYGYTF.

The V call is TRBV7-2, the J call TRBJ1-1; TRBD1 might be the D (6 bases). The germline gives CDR1 SGHTA, CDR2 FQGNSA. The CDR3 totals 14 residues. V was shortened by 5 bases and J by 4 bases, with 14 bases between the two germline ends. For the CDR3, the DNA is TGTGCCAGCAGCCAACAGGGTGAGGCCACTGAAGCTTTCTTT. The encoded protein is CASSQQGEATEAFF.

The chain has TRBV7-8 and TRBJ1-4, with 10 bases aligning to TRBD1. Germline V gene sequence: CDR1 SGHVS, CDR2 FQNEAQ. V trimming: 5 bases; J trimming: 6 bases; junction bases outside the gene matches: 3. CDR3 length equals 14 residues. The CDR3 coding sequence is TGTGCCAGCAGCGGGGACAGGGGCCATGAAAAACTGTTTTTT. Protein product: CASSGDRGHEKLFF.

The chain is built from TRBV5-5 and TRBJ1-6; 9 bases are shared with TRBD1. The CDR3 runs to 17 residues. Trimming at V came to 3 bases and at J to 1 base, leaving 5 bases not matched to a gene. Germline CDR1 is SGHKS and CDR2 is YYEKEE (reference sequence). The CDR3 region is CASSSTTGGSYNSPLHF. CDR3 bases: TGTGCCAGCAGCTCGACGACAGGGGGGTCCTATAATTCACCCCTCCACTTT.